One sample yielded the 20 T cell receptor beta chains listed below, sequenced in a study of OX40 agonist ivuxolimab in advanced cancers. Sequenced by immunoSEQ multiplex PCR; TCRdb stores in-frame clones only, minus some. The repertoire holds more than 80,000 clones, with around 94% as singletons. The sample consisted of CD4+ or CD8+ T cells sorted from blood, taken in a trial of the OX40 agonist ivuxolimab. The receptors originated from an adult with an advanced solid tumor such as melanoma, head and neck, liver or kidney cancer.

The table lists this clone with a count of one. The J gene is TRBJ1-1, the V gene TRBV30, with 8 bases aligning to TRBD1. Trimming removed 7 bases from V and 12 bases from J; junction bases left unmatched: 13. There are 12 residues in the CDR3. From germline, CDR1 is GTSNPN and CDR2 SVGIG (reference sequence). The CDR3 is CASNRGATMTFF. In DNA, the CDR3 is TGTGCCTCCAACAGGGGGGCGACGATGACTTTCTTT.

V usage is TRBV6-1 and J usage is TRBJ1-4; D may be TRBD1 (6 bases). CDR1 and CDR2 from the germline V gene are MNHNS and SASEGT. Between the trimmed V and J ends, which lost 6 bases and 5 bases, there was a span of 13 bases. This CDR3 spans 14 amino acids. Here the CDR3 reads CASSPGASNEKLFF. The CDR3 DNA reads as TGTGCCAGCAGCCCAGGGGCCTCCAATGAAAAACTGTTTTTT.

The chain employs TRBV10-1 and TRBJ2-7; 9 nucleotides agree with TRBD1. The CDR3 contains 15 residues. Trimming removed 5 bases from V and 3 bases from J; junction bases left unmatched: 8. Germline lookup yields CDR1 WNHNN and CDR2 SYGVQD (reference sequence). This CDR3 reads CASSPRTGAFYEQYV. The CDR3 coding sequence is TGCGCCAGCAGTCCACGGACAGGGGCGTTCTACGAGCAGTACGTC.

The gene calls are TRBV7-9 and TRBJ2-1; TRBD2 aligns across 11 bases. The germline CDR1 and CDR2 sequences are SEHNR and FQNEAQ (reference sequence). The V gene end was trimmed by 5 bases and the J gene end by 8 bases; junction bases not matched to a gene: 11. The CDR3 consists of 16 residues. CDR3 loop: CASSLGLAGGDYEQFF. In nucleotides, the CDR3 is TGTGCCAGCAGCCTCGGGCTAGCGGGAGGAGACTATGAGCAGTTCTTC.

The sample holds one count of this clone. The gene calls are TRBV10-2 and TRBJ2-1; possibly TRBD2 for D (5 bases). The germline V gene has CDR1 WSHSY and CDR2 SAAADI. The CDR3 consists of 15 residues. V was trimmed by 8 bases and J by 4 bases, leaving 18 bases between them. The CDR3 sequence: CASGGPSWPYNEQFF. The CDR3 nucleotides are TGCGCCAGCGGAGGACCTAGCTGGCCGTACAATGAGCAGTTCTTC.

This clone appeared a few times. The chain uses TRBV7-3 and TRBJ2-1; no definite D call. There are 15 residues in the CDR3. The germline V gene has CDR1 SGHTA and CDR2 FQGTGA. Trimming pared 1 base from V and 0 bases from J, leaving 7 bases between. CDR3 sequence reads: CASSLNPSSYNEQFF. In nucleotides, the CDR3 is TGTGCCAGCAGCTTAAACCCAAGCTCCTACAATGAGCAGTTCTTC.

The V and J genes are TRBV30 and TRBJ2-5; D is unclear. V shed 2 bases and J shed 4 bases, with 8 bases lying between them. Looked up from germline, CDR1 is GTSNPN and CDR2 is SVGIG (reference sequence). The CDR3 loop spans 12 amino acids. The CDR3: CAWSRVLETQYF. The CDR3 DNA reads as TGTGCCTGGAGTCGGGTACTAGAGACCCAGTACTTC. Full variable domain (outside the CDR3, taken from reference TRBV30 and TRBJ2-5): SQTIHQWPATLVQPVGSPLSLECTVEGTSNPNLYWYRQAAGRGLQLLFYSVGIGQISSEVPQNLSASRPQDRQFILSSKKLLLSDSGFYLCAWSRVLETQYFGPGTRLLVL.

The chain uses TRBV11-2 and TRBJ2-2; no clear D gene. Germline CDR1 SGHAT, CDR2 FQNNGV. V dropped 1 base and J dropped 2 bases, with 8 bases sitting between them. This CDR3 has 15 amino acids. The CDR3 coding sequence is TGTGCCAGCAGCTTAGTAGGCAGTAACACCGGGGAGCTGTTTTTT. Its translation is CASSLVGSNTGELFF. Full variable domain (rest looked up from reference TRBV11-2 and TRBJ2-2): EAGVAQSPRYKIIEKRQSVAFWCNPISGHATLYWYQQILGQGPKLLIQFQNNGVVDDSQLPKDRFSAERLKGVDSTLKIQPAKLEDSAVYLCASSLVGSNTGELFFGEGSRLTVL.

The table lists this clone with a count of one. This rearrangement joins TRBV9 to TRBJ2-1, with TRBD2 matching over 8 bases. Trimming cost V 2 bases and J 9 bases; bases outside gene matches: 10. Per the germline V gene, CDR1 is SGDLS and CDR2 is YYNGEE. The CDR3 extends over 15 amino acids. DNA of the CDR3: TGTGCCAGCAGCGTCGAGTCGGGGGGGTTTTCTGAGCAGTTCTTC. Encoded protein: CASSVESGGFSEQFF.

The CDR3 sequence: CASSQAGTSGGPYSYNEQFF. As DNA, the CDR3 is TGCGCCAGCAGCCAGGCCGGGACTAGCGGGGGGCCCTACTCCTACAATGAGCAGTTCTTC. The V and J genes are TRBV4-1 and TRBJ2-1; 15 nucleotides align to TRBD2. This CDR3 has 20 amino acids. Germline values: CDR1 MGHRA, CDR2 YSYEKL. The ends lost 3 bases at V and 0 bases at J; junction bases unmatched: 9.

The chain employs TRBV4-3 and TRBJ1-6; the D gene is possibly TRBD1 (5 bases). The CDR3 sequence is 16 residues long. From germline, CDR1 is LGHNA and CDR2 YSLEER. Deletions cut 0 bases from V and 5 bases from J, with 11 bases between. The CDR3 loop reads CASSQDSRADNSPLHF. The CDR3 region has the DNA TGCGCCAGCAGCCAAGATTCCAGGGCCGATAATTCACCCCTCCACTTT.

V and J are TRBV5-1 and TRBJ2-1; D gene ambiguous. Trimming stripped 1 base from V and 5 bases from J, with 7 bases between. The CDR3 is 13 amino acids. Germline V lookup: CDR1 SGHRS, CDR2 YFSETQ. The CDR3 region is CASSLSWNNEQFF. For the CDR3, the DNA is TGCGCCAGCAGCTTGTCTTGGAACAATGAGCAGTTCTTC.

The CDR3, as DNA: TGTGCCTGGAGTCAACCCAGTCAGCCCCAGCATTTT. Its translation: CAWSQPSQPQHF. The chain joins TRBV30 to TRBJ1-5; D ambiguous. CDR1 GTSNPN and CDR2 SVGIG come from the germline V gene (reference sequence). CDR3 length equals 12 residues. With 2 bases removed from V and 6 bases from J, the gap between germline ends came to 8 bases.

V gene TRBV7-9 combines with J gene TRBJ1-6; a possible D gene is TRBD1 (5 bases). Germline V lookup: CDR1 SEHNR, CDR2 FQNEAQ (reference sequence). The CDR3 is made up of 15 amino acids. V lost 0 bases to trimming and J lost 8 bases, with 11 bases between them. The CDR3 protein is CASSLAAGADSPLHF. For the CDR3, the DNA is TGTGCCAGCAGCTTAGCGGCTGGGGCGGATTCACCCCTCCACTTT.

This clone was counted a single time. This CDR3 is CASSARNSPLHF. The CDR3 bases are TGTGCCAGCAGCGCTCGGAATTCACCCCTCCACTTT. The rearrangement uses TRBV7-2 and TRBJ1-6; D ambiguous. The germline V gene has CDR1 SGHTA and CDR2 FQGNSA. Trimming removed 5 bases at V and 7 bases at J, with 6 bases between. CDR3 length: 12 residues.

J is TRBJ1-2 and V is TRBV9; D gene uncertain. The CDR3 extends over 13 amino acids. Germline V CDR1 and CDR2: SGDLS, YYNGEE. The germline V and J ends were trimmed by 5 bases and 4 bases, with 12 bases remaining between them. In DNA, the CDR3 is TGTGCCAGCAGGGCATCGGGTCTCTATGGCTACACCTTC. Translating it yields CASRASGLYGYTF.

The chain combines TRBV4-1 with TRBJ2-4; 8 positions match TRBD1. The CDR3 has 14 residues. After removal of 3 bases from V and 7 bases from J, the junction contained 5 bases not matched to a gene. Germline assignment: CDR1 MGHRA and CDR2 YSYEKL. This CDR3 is CASSQTGVRNIQYF. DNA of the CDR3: TGCGCCAGCAGCCAGACAGGGGTGCGGAACATTCAGTACTTC.

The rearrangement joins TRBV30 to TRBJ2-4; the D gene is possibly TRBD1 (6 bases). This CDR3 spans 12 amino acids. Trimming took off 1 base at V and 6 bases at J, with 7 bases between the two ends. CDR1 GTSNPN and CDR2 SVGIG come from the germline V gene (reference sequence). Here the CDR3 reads CAWSGGGNIQYF. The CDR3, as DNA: TGTGCCTGGAGTGGAGGGGGAAACATTCAGTACTTC.

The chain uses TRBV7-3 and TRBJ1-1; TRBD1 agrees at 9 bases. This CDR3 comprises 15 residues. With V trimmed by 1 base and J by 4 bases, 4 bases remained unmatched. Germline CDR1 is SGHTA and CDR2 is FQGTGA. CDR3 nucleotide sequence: TGTGCCAGCAGCTTAAGGACAGGGGAGCTCACTGAAGCTTTCTTT. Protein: CASSLRTGELTEAFF.

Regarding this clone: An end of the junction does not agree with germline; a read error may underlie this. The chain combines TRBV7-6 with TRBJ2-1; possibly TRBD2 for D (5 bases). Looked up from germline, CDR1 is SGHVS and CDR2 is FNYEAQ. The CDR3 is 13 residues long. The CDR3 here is CASSLDQRPEPFF. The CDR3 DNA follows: TGTGCCAGCAGCTTAGACCAGCGGCCAGAGCCGTTCTTC. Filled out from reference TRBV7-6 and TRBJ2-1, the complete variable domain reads GAGVSQSPRYKVTKRGQDVALRCDPISGHVSLYWYRQALGQGPEFLTYFNYEAQQDKSGLPNDRFSAERPEGSISTLTIQRTEQRDSAMYRCASSLDQRPEPFFGPGTRLTVL.